This section outlines one TCR beta chain sequence together with its context. Its matching antigen is unknown. This table comes from immunoSEQ multiplex PCR, and its TCRdb copy is limited to in-frame clones, with some not included. The sample holds roughly 70,000 clones, less than 90% seen once. This entry comes from a study of OX40 agonist ivuxolimab in advanced cancers. The wider study: With a range of roughly 20 to 85, age averaged about 59 years, and about 83% were male.

General study results and limits: Partial responders treated at 0.1-3.0 mg/kg exhibited clonal expansion among the lowest measured. The study found that CD8+ T cells averaged more expanded clones than CD4+. What antigens the expanded peripheral T cells recognized was never established.

CDR3 length equals 15 residues. Trimming took 7 bases from V and 5 from J; bases not matched to a gene: 10. Germline lookup yields CDR1 MNHNS and CDR2 SASEGT. This TCR came from an adult with an advanced solid tumor such as melanoma, head and neck, liver or kidney cancer. Sequences were derived from CD4+ or CD8+ T cells sorted from blood, sampled in a trial of the OX40 agonist ivuxolimab. This chain connects TRBV6-1 to TRBJ2-5, with TRBD2 identical over 10 bases. The CDR3 DNA reads TGTGCCAGCAATTCCCTAGCGGGAGTGAAGGAGACCCAGTACTTC. This gives the protein CASNSLAGVKETQYF.